The present entry profiles one T cell receptor (beta chain) with its context. In the source study's methods: Counts of nucleated cells, estimated from reference gene primer amplification, were obtained. Produced via immunoSEQ multiplex PCR; TCRdb's table is partial and in-frame only. That table furnishes V, J and clone size, whereas the DNA furnished D and trimming. The table has about 98,000 clones, about 89% seen once; the top ten hold about 9.4%. Germline assignment: CDR1 SGHDN and CDR2 FVKESK. This CDR3 contains 15 residues. V was clipped by 4 bases and J by 2 bases, with 15 bases between them. The data belong to a study of blood T cell repertoires in COVID-19. Study information: COVID-19 samples collected from the United States, Italy and Spain covered acute and convalescent phases. From T cells, B-cell-depleted T cells, or PBMCs came the material, which was cDNA or gDNA.

Specimen: peripheral blood. The sequence derives from a man in his fifties or sixties with acute or convalescent COVID-19. The rearrangement joins TRBV14 to TRBJ2-7; D not resolved. CDR3 bases: TGTGCCAGCAGCCCATACGTCCAGGCGCCCTACGAGCAGTACTTC. This translates into CASSPYVQAPYEQYF.